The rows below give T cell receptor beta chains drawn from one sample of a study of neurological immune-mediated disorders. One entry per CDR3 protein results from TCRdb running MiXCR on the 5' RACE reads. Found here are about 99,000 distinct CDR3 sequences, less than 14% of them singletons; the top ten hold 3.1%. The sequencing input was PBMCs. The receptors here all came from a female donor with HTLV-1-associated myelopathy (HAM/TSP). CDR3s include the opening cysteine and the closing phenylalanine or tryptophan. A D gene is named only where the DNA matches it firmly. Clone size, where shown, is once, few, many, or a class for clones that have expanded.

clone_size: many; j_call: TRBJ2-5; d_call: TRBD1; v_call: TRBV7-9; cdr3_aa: CASSTRTGGGETQYF; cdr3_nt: TGTGCCAGCAGCACACGGACAGGCGGAGGCGAGACCCAGTACTTC
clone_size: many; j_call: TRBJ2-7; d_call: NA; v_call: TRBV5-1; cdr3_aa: CASSWGTNYEQYF; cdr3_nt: TGCGCCAGCAGCTGGGGGACCAACTACGAGCAGTACTTC
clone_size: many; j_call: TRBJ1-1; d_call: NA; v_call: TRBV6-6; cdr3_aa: CASRARGSTEAFF; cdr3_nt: TGTGCCAGCAGAGCGAGAGGGAGCACTGAAGCTTTCTTT
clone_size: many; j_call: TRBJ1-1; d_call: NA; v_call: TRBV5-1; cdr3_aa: CASSRSQNTEAFF; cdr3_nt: TGCGCCAGCAGCAGGAGCCAGAACACTGAAGCTTTCTTT
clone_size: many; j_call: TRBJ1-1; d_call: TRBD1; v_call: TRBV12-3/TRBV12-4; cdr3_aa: CASSPGTANTEAFF; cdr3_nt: TGTGCCAGCAGTCCAGGGACAGCTAACACTGAAGCTTTCTTT
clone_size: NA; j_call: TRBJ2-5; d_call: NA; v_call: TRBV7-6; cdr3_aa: CASSPWTAQETQYF; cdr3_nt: TGTGCCAGCAGCCCGTGGACAGCCCAAGAGACCCAGTACTTC
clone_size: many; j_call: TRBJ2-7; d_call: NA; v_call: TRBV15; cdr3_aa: CATSRDSTGSYEQYF; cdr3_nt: TGTGCTACCAGCAGAGACTCGACGGGCTCCTACGAGCAGTACTTC
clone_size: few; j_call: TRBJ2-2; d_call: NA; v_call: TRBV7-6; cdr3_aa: CASSLALWDTKSNTGELFF; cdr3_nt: TGTGCCAGCAGCTTAGCGCTTTGGGACACTAAGTCGAACACCGGGGAGCTGTTTTTT
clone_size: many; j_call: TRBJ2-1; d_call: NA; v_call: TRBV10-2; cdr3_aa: CASSEIRSGLRNEQFF; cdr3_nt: TGCGCCAGCAGTGAAATTAGGTCTGGCCTACGGAATGAGCAGTTCTTC
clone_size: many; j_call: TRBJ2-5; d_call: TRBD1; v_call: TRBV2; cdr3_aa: CASSRTGGGTQYF; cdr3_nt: TGTGCCAGCAGCAGGACAGGGGGCGGGACCCAGTACTTC
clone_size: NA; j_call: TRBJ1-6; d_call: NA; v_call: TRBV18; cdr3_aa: CATQLAPNSPLHF; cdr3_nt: TGTGCCACCCAACTCGCACCTAATTCACCCCTCCACTTT
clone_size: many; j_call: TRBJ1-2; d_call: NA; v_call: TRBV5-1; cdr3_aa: CASSLVLRGGYTF; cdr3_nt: TGCGCCAGCAGCTTGGTACTCCGCGGTGGCTACACCTTC
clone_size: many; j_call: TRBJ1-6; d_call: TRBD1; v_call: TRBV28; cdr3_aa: CASSITGASANSPLHF; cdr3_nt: TGTGCCAGCAGTATAACAGGGGCCTCGGCGAATTCACCCCTCCACTTT
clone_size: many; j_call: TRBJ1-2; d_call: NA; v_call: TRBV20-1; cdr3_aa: CSARRTEVYGYTF; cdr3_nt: TGCAGTGCTAGGCGGACCGAGGTCTATGGCTACACCTTC
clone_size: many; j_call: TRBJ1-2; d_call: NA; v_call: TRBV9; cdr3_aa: CASSVNSYGYTF; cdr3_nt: TGTGCCAGCAGCGTAAACAGTTATGGCTACACCTTC
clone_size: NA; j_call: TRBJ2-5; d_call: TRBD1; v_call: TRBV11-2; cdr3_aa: CASSLNRGLQTQYF; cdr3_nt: TGTGCCAGTAGCTTAAACAGGGGGCTGCAGACCCAGTACTTC
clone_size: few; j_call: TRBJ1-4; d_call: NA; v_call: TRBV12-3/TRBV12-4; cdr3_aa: CASRDSDLEKLFF; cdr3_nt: TGTGCCAGCAGAGACAGCGACTTAGAAAAACTGTTTTTT
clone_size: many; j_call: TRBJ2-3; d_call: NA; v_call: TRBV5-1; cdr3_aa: CASSLDGGARDTQYF; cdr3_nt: TGCGCCAGCAGCTTGGATGGGGGGGCCCGTGATACGCAGTATTTT
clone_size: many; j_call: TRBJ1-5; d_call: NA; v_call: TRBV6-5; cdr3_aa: CASSNQGQSQPQHF; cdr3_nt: TGTGCCAGCAGTAACCAGGGCCAGAGTCAGCCCCAGCATTTT
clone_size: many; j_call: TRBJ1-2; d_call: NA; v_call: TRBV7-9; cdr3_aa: CASSPMADGPNYGYTF; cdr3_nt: TGTGCCAGCAGCCCTATGGCCGACGGACCTAACTATGGCTACACCTTC
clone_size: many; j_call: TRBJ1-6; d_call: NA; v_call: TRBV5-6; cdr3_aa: CASSSRFSNSPLHF; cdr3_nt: TGTGCCAGCAGTTCCCGGTTCAGTAATTCACCCCTCCACTTT
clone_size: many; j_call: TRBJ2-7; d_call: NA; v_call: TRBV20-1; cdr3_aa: CSASPGNQGHEQYF; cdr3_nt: TGCAGTGCTAGTCCGGGAAATCAGGGCCACGAGCAGTACTTC
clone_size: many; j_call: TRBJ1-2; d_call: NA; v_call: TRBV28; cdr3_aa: CASSLTIAGYTF; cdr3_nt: TGTGCCAGCAGTTTAACAATCGCCGGCTACACCTTC
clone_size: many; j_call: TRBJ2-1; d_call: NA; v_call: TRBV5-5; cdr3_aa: CASSFRGRVNDEQFF; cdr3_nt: TGTGCCAGCAGCTTTCGCGGCCGGGTGAACGATGAGCAGTTCTTC
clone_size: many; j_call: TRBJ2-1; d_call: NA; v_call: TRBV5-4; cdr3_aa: CASSFGGAQGNEQFF; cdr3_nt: TGTGCCAGCAGCTTCGGAGGGGCCCAGGGGAATGAGCAGTTCTTC
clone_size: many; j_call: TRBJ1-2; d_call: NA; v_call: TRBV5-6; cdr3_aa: CASSLSPVGGYGYTF; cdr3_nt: TGTGCCAGCAGCTTGTCACCAGTCGGGGGCTATGGCTACACCTTC
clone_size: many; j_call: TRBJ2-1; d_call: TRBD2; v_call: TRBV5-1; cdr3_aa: CASRWTSGNNEQFF; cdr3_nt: TGCGCCAGCAGGTGGACTAGCGGGAACAATGAGCAGTTCTTC
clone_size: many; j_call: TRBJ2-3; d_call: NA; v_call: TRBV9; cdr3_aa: CASSVDPRAGTDTQYF; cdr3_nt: TGTGCCAGCAGCGTAGATCCCAGGGCGGGCACAGATACGCAGTATTTT
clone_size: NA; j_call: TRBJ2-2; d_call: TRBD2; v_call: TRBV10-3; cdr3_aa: CAISGTMNTGGLFF; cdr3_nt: TGTGCCATCTCCGGGACTATGAATACCGGGGGGCTGTTTTTT
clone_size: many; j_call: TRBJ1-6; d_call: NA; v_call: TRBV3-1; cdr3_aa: CASSPGTSNNSPLHF; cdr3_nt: TGTGCCAGCAGCCCCGGGACAAGCAATAATTCACCCCTCCACTTT
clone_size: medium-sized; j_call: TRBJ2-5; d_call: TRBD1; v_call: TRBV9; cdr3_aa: CASSVEETGGQETQYF; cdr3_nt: TGTGCCAGCAGCGTAGAAGAGACAGGGGGTCAAGAGACCCAGTACTTC
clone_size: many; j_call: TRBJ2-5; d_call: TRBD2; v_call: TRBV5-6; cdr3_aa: CASSAWYSSGGRETQYF; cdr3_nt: TGTGCCAGCAGCGCTTGGTATTCTAGCGGGGGTCGAGAGACCCAGTACTTC
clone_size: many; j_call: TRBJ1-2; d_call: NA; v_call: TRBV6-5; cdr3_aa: CASSFRSSGANTF; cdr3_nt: TGTGCCAGCAGTTTCAGATCCTCGGGGGCTAACACCTTC
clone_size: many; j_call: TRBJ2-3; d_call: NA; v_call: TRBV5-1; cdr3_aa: CASSSGTPGTDTQYF; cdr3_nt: TGCGCCAGCAGCTCGGGGACTCCGGGGACAGATACGCAGTATTTT
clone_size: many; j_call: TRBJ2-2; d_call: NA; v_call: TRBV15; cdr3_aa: CATSRDRGRITGELFF; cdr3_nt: TGTGCTACCAGCAGAGATCGAGGGCGGATTACCGGGGAGCTGTTTTTT
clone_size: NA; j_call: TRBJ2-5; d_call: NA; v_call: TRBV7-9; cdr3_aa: CASSFYICSARAAQGAGETQYF; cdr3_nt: NA
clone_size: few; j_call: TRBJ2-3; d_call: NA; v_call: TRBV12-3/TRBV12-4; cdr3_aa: CASRPKPGVTLSTDTQYF; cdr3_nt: TGTGCCAGCAGACCCAAACCGGGGGTGACCTTGAGCACAGATACGCAGTATTTT
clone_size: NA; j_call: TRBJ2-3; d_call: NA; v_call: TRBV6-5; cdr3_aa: CASRPGSAGFTDTQYF; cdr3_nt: TGTGCCAGCAGACCCGGGTCCGCGGGATTCACAGATACGCAGTATTTT
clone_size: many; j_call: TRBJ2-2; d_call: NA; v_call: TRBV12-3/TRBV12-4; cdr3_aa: CASSLSGAGTGELFF; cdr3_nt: TGTGCCAGCAGTTTGTCAGGGGCTGGCACCGGGGAGCTGTTTTTT
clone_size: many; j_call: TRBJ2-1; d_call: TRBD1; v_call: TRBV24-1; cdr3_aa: CATSDAGTGINEQFF; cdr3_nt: TGTGCCACCAGTGACGCCGGGACAGGGATAAATGAGCAGTTCTTC
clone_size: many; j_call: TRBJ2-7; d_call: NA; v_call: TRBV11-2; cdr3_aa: CASSLDRGPPETF; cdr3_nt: TGTGCCAGCAGCTTAGATCGCGGGCCGCCGGAGACCTTC
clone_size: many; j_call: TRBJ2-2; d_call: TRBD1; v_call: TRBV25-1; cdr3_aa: CATRGDRANTGELFF; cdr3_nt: TGTGCCACCAGGGGGGACAGGGCTAATACCGGGGAGCTGTTTTTT